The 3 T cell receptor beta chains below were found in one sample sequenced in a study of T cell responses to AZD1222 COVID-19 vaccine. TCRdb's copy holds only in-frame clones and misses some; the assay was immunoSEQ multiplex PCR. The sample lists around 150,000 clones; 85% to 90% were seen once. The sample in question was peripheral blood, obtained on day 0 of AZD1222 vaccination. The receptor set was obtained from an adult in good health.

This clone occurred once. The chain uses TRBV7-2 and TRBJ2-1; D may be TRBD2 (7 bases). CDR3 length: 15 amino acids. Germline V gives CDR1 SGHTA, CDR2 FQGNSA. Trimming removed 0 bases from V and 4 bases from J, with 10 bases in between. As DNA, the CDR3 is TGTGCCAGCAGCTTAGCGGGGGGGCCTTACAATGAGCAGTTCTTC. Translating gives CASSLAGGPYNEQFF.

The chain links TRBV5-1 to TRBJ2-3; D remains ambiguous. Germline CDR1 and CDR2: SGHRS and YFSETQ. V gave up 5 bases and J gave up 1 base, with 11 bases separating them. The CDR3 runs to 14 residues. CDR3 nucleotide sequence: TGCGCCAGCAGTACCGCTAGAGGCACAGATACGCAGTATTTT. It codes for CASSTARGTDTQYF.

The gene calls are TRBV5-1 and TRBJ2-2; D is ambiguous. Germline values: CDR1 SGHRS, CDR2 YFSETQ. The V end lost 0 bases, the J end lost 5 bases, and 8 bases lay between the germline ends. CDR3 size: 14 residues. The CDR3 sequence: CASSLEGRTGELFF. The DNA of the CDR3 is TGCGCCAGCAGCTTGGAGGGCCGGACCGGGGAGCTGTTTTTT.